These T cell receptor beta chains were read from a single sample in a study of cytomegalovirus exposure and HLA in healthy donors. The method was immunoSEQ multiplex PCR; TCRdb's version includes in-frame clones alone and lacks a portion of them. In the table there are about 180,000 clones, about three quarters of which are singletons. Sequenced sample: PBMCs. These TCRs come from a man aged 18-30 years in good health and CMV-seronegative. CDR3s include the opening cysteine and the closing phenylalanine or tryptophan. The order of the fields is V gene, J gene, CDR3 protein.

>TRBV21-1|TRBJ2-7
CASSPRDSLYEQYF
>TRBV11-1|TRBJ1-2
CASSHGSQGHGYTF
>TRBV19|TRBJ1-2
CASSFRTGTHGGYTF
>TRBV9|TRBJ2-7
CASSVGGSNPGEQYF
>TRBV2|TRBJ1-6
CASSASGQGNSPLHF
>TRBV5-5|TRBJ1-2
CASSAYRDSGYTF
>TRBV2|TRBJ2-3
CASRVAGVSTDTQYF
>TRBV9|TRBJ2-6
CASSVTDRAGANVLTF
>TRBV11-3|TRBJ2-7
CASSSDRDRGREQYF
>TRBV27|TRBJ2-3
CASSLGTSGADTQYF
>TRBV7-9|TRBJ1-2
CASSLAGTEIYGYTF
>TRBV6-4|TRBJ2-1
CAGTGHNEQFF
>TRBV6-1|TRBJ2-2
CASLGGAGGELFF
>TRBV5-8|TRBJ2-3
CASSLSGSSDTQYF
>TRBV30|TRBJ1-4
CAWSVSLAGQAGPYNEKLFF
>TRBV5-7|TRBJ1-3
CASSLVTPSRNTIYF
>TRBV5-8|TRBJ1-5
CASSPWVGTDNQPQHF
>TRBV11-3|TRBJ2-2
CASSLRPANTGELFF
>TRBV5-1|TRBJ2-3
CASSLVSGPRTDTQYF
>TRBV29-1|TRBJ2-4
CSVHTGGVGNIQYF
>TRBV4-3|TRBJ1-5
CASSQAGDDQPQHF
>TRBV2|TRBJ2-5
CASGAGVETQYF
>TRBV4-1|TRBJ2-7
CASSQDGKRPEQYF
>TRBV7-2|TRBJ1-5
CASSLTQGNNQPQHF
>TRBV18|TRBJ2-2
CASSLGQGRELFF
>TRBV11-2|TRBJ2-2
CASSRTGGASGELFF
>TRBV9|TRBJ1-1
CASSPREAGLNTEAFF
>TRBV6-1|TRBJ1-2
CASSEVGTGYGYTF
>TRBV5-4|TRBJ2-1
CASSGGGGEYNEQFF
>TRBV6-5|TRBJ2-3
CASSSAGTSAQYF
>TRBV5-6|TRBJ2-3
CASSFGLAADTQYF
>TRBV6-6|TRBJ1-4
CASRSHRGTTNEKLFF
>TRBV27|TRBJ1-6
CASSLAGQPNSPLHF
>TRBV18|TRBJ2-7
CASSPRSGLAAEQYF
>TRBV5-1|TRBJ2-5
CASSLEASPQQYF
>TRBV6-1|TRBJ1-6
CASSVTGTNSPLHF
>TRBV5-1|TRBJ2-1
CASSWPRTSGYNEQFF
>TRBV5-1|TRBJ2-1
CASRYLAGGFSYNEQFF
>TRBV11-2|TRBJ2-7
CASSPGLPSYEQYF
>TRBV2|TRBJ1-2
CASSAGQGYGYTF
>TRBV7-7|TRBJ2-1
CASSFGSGNEQFF
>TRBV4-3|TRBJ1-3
CASSQRTGTGNTIYF
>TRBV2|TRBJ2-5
CASRATGGAGETQYF
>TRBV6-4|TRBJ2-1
CASSDGLAGVSEQFF
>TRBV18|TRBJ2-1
CASSLREGRYNEQFF
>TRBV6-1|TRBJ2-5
CASRLGLAGIKTQYF
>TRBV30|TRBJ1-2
CAGEARGLYGYTF
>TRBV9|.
CASSGTREGTYEQYF
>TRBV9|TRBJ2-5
CASSVAGGTGVETQYF
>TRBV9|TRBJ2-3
CASSGAPITSGVSTDTQYF
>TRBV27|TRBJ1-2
CASSLSRDTSNYGYTF
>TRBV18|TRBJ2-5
CASSPGASETQYF
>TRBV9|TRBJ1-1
CASSFRQATEAFF
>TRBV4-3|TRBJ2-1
CASSQEVGQDFSYNEQFF
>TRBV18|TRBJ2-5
CASSPPMFSGDLQETQYF